This T cell receptor beta chain was sequenced during a study of long-term antiretroviral therapy in people with HIV. With survey level as its setting, the immunoSEQ assay was v3.0. Clones were sequenced by immunoSEQ multiplex PCR, and TCRdb holds only the in-frame ones, with some missing. The sample has 10,000 to 15,000 clones; about 73% are singletons. With 10 bases removed from V and 6 bases from J, the gap between germline ends came to 18 bases. The CDR3 extends over 14 amino acids. CDR1 is MGHDK and CDR2 is SYGVNS in the germline V gene. Sequencing used unsorted PBMCs, obtained around 3.1 years before starting antiretroviral therapy. The clonotype comes from a man aged 40-49 years with HIV. The chain has TRBV25-1 and TRBJ2-2; tentative D call: TRBD2 (5 bases). This chain's CDR3 is CATMGVVGPGELFF. The CDR3 DNA sequence: TGTGCCACAATGGGAGTAGTAGGCCCCGGGGAGCTGTTTTTT.